The 2 T cell receptor beta chains below were found in one sample sequenced in a study of siplizumab effects on memory and regulatory T cells. Sequencing used immunoSEQ multiplex PCR; TCRdb keeps in-frame clones, though not all of them. The table lists 85,000 to 130,000 clones, 91% of them singletons, with more than 2.5% in the top ten. Sequenced material: CD4+ T cells sorted from blood. The receptor source for this set is a human donor in good health. Some clones in this sample may be carry-over from other donors' samples.

This chain joins TRBV6-5 and TRBJ2-5; 7 bases line up with TRBD1. V trimming: 6 bases; J trimming: 7 bases; junction bases outside the gene matches: 11. The CDR3 runs to 14 residues. Germline loops: CDR1 MNHEY, CDR2 SVGAGI. CDR3 DNA sequence: TGTGCCAGCAGAAAGGGGGCGGAGAGTGTGACCCAGTACTTC. The encoded protein is CASRKGAESVTQYF.

The chain recombines TRBV15 with TRBJ2-7; D perhaps matches TRBD2 (6 bases). CDR3 length: 12 amino acids. Trimming left V 9 bases short and J 3 bases short, with 12 bases between. Germline V gene data show CDR1 as LNHNV and CDR2 as YYDKDF (reference sequence). The CDR3 region has the DNA TGTGCCACGCGGGGCCCAGGCTACGAGCAGTACTTC. It translates to CATRGPGYEQYF.